The sequence of this T cell receptor beta chain was determined in a study of blood T cell repertoires in COVID-19. The overall study: Samples taken during acute and convalescent COVID-19 were collected in the United States, Italy and Spain. In each case, the material was cDNA or gDNA derived from T cells, B-cell-depleted T cells, or PBMCs.

Authors' methods: Amplification from reference gene primers served as the basis for estimated nucleated cell counts. Profiling relied on immunoSEQ multiplex PCR, and the TCRdb table lists in-frame clones only, not all of them. V and J calls and clone size are those listed in that table; D and trimming were worked out from the DNA. The sample contains 55,000 to 80,000 clones, about 83% of which appear only once. Germline V CDR1 and CDR2: SGHTA, FQGNSA. Trimming stripped 5 bases from V and 5 bases from J, with 13 bases between. The CDR3 loop spans 13 amino acids. Sequencing was performed on peripheral blood. This rearrangement joins TRBV7-2 to TRBJ2-7; no clear D. The source is a human donor in a cohort sampled during active COVID-19. The CDR3 region has the DNA TGTGCCAGCAGCCTTGAGAGGAGCGACGAGCAGTACTTC. Residues: CASSLERSDEQYF.